A single sample gave rise to the 15 T cell receptor beta chains below, sequenced in a study of shared clonotypes between healthy human individuals. The data were produced by immunoSEQ multiplex PCR, yet TCRdb's version contains in-frame clones alone and is incomplete. The sample lists roughly 2,500,000 clones, 93% occurring once. The sample was naive CD4+ T cells from PBMCs. Subset described: CD45RA+ positively selected. These receptors came from a young man in good health. Some clones in this sample may be carry-over from other donors' samples.

The chain has TRBV4-3 and TRBJ1-2; tentative D call: TRBD1 (5 bases). This CDR3 comprises 18 residues. With 2 bases removed from V and 5 bases from J, the gap between germline ends came to 24 bases. The germline gives CDR1 LGHNA, CDR2 YSLEER. The CDR3, as DNA: TGCGCCAGCAGCCAATCCGCCGGTGGGCAGGGCGAGGGGTATGGCTACACCTTC. This translates into CASSQSAGGQGEGYGYTF.

CDR3 residues: CASSLARAGGPGETQYF. The CDR3 DNA is TGTGCCAGCAGCTTAGCCCGAGCGGGAGGGCCCGGAGAGACCCAGTACTTC. The chain recombines TRBV7-2 with TRBJ2-5; 10 bases are shared with TRBD2. Germline CDR1 reads SGHTA; CDR2 reads FQGNSA. The ends lost 0 bases at V and 4 bases at J; junction bases unmatched: 8. The CDR3 runs to 17 residues. Full variable domain (rest looked up from reference TRBV7-2 and TRBJ2-5): GAGVSQSPSNKVTEKGKDVELRCDPISGHTALYWYRQSLGQGLEFLIYFQGNSAPDKSGLPSDRFSAERTGGSVSTLTIQRTQQEDSAVYLCASSLARAGGPGETQYFGPGTRLLVL.

The genes are TRBV6-5 and TRBJ2-1; no firm D call. Germline lookup yields CDR1 MNHEY and CDR2 SVGAGI. CDR3 length: 15 amino acids. Trimming cost V 4 bases and J 1 base, with 11 bases left between them. Written as DNA, the CDR3 is TGTGCCAGCAGTTCCCCCCTCGGGTCCTACAATGAGCAGTTCTTC. Translation: CASSSPLGSYNEQFF.

This clone was picked up one time. V usage is TRBV6-5 and J usage is TRBJ1-2; D is uncertain. Germline V gene data show CDR1 as MNHEY and CDR2 as SVGAGI. V was cut by 2 bases and J by 0 bases, with 7 bases left in between. This CDR3 region has 14 residues. CDR3 coding DNA: TGTGCCAGCAGTTACGGGGAGGCTAACTATGGCTACACCTTC. It yields the protein CASSYGEANYGYTF.

A remark on this clone: The sample contains more than one DNA sequence encoding this CDR3. The chain links TRBV6-6 to TRBJ1-5; D is undetermined. V was cut by 5 bases and J by 0 bases, with 5 bases left in between. This CDR3 spans 13 amino acids. Germline V gene sequence: CDR1 MNHNY, CDR2 SVGAGI (reference sequence). The CDR3 loop is CASSKNSNQPQHF. The CDR3 DNA sequence: TGTGCCAGCAGTAAGAATAGCAATCAGCCCCAGCATTTT.

The chain is built from TRBV7-2 and TRBJ2-4; D is undetermined. Germline CDR1 SGHTA, CDR2 FQGNSA. V was pared by 1 base and J by 2 bases, with 9 bases between. The CDR3 runs 15 residues. The CDR3 sequence: CASSLVAVPKNIQYF. DNA of the CDR3: TGTGCCAGCAGCTTAGTCGCAGTTCCCAAAAACATTCAGTACTTC.

The chain links TRBV27 to TRBJ2-5; D is uncertain. V was trimmed by 1 base and J by 11 bases, leaving 11 bases between them. CDR1 and CDR2 (germline): MNHEY, SMNVEV (reference sequence). The CDR3 is made up of 12 amino acids. The DNA for the CDR3 is TGTGCCAGCAGTTTATGGTTCGTTGCGCAGTACTTC. Protein product: CASSLWFVAQYF.

The rearrangement uses TRBV11-2 and TRBJ2-3; maybe TRBD1 (5 bases). Germline CDR1 SGHAT, CDR2 FQNNGV. Trimming pared 1 base from V and 6 bases from J, leaving 11 bases between. The CDR3 extends over 14 amino acids. The chain's CDR3 is CASSLGPPGDTQYF. CDR3 sequence (DNA): TGTGCCAGCAGCTTAGGACCCCCAGGGGATACGCAGTATTTT.

A note on this clone: This sample includes further DNA sequences coding for the same CDR3. The rearrangement links TRBV5-1 to TRBJ1-5, with 10 bases fitting TRBD1. Losses at the gene ends were 0 bases for V and 0 bases for J; bases not matched to a gene: 3. The CDR3 length is 17 residues. Per germline, CDR1 SGHRS and CDR2 YFSETQ. The CDR3 region is CASSLGTGGDSNQPQHF. The CDR3 DNA reads as TGCGCCAGCAGCTTGGGGACAGGGGGGGATAGCAATCAGCCCCAGCATTTT.

This chain uses TRBV18 with TRBJ1-2; unclear D gene. The V gene's germline CDR1 is KGHSH and CDR2 LQKENI. Trimming stripped 2 bases from V and 7 bases from J, with 11 bases between. This CDR3 contains 13 residues. The CDR3 region has the DNA TGTGCCAGCTCACCAACGCAGGAGACTGGCTACACCTTC. This sequence encodes CASSPTQETGYTF.

In this sample, this clone turned up a few times. CDR3 DNA: TGTGCCAGCAGCCCCCACGGCGTCAACACCGGGGAGCTGTTTTTT. Its protein is CASSPHGVNTGELFF. The chain is built from TRBV14 and TRBJ2-2, with D unresolved. The length of the CDR3 is 15 residues. V was pared by 4 bases and J by 2 bases, with 11 bases between. The germline gives CDR1 SGHDN, CDR2 FVKESK. The complete variable domain, with remaining parts taken from reference TRBV14 and TRBJ2-2, reads EAGVTQFPSHSVIEKGQTVTLRCDPISGHDNLYWYRRVMGKEIKFLLHFVKESKQDESGMPNNRFLAERTGGTYSTLKVQPAELEDSGVYFCASSPHGVNTGELFFGEGSRLTVL.

A word on this clone: Within the sample, other DNA sequences also encode this same CDR3. The chain carries TRBV5-1 and TRBJ2-5, with D unclear. Trimming stripped 3 bases from V and 1 base from J, with 4 bases between. Per germline, CDR1 SGHRS and CDR2 YFSETQ. This CDR3 is 12 amino acids long. The CDR3 reads CASSSSQETQYF. As DNA, the CDR3 is TGCGCCAGCAGCTCCTCCCAAGAGACCCAGTACTTC.

V is TRBV5-1 and J is TRBJ1-1, with D possibly matching TRBD1 (6 bases). Germline V gene sequence: CDR1 SGHRS, CDR2 YFSETQ. V dropped 4 bases and J dropped 2 bases, with 9 bases sitting between them. The CDR3 runs to 13 residues. The DNA for the CDR3 is TGCGCCAGCAGCCAGGACAGAAACACTGAAGCTTTCTTT. This codes for CASSQDRNTEAFF.

DNA of the CDR3: TGTGCCAGCAGTGGGGGGGCTAGCACAGATACGCAGTATTTT. Amino acid sequence: CASSGGASTDTQYF. V and J are TRBV28 and TRBJ2-3, with D maybe TRBD2 (7 bases). CDR3 length equals 14 residues. CDR1 is MDHEN and CDR2 is SYDVKM in the germline V gene. Trimming took 5 bases from V and 0 from J, leaving 9 bases between them.

This chain connects TRBV7-8 to TRBJ2-7, with 10 bases that match TRBD2. The V segment lost 5 bases and the J segment 8 bases; nucleotides outside the gene matches: 9. Germline V lookup: CDR1 SGHVS, CDR2 FQNEAQ. The CDR3 covers 14 residues. The CDR3 reads CASSHPGTSVQQYF. In nucleotides, the CDR3 is TGTGCCAGCAGCCACCCAGGGACTAGCGTACAGCAGTACTTC.